The clone carrying this T cell receptor (beta chain) was detected only a few times. J gave up 5 bases and V 7 bases, and 11 bases lay outside the gene matches. Germline CDR1 and CDR2: MNHEY and SVGAGI. This CDR3 has 14 residues. Assay: immunoSEQ multiplex PCR; the TCRdb copy retains only in-frame clones and omits some. Of approximately 86,000 clones in the sample, approximately 93% are singletons; the top ten hold about 1.5%. The sample is drawn from a study of control samples from healthy donors and cancer patients. Sequenced material: blood. This clonotype was sampled from a young woman in good health. V and J are TRBV6-5 and TRBJ2-7, with 7 bases fitting TRBD1. DNA of the CDR3: TGTGCCAGCAATAAGGACAGGCAGAAGGACGAGCAGTACTTC. This translates into CASNKDRQKDEQYF.